This is a list of T cell receptor beta chains from one sample in a study of regulatory T cells in long-lasting Graves disease. TCRdb analysed the multiplex PCR reads with MiXCR anew, one entry per CDR3 protein. The sample lists hundreds of thousands of distinct CDR3 sequences; roughly 17% were seen once. The same sample was also studied in work on T cells in Graves' hyperthyroidism and ophthalmopathy.

The sample in question was peripheral blood mononuclear cells (PBMCs), obtained at new diagnosis, from a patient treated with antithyroid drugs. These receptors came from a man aged 40-49 years with Graves disease. The CDR3 runs from the conserved cysteine through the conserved F or W. D genes are given only for firm matches. Clone size appears in some rows only: once, few, many, or a class for an expanded clone.

cdr3_nt	cdr3_aa	d_call	v_call	j_call	clone_size
TGTGCCATCAGGGACCGGACTAGCTACTACGAGCAGTACTTC	CAIRDRTSYYEQYF	TRBD2	TRBV10-3	TRBJ2-7	few
TGTGCCAGCAGCCCGGCGGAACTAGCGGAGTACAATGAGCAGTTCTTC	CASSPAELAEYNEQFF	TRBD2	TRBV27	TRBJ2-1	NA
TGTGCCAGCAGCGGGAGACAGGTCGGTCAGCCCCAGCATTTT	CASSGRQVGQPQHF	NA	TRBV5-8	TRBJ1-5	many
TGTGCCAGCAGTACTTGGACTAGCAAAAGGAATGAGCAGTTCTTC	CASSTWTSKRNEQFF	TRBD2	TRBV12-3/TRBV12-4	TRBJ2-1	few
TGTGCCAGCAGCACAGGGGCGGGAACCTATAATTCACCCCTCCACTTT	CASSTGAGTYNSPLHF	TRBD1	TRBV9	TRBJ1-6	NA
TGTGCCAGCAGTGAAGTTGGTGGGGGGGCGCCGGATACGCAGTATTTT	CASSEVGGGAPDTQYF	NA	TRBV6-1	TRBJ2-3	few
TGTGCCAGCACGTCGACAGGGAGCAATCAGCCCCAGCATTTT	CASTSTGSNQPQHF	TRBD1	TRBV12-3/TRBV12-4	TRBJ1-5	many
TGTGCCAGCAGCCCTCGACAGGGGGCGAATTCACCCCTCCACTTT	CASSPRQGANSPLHF	TRBD1	TRBV12-3/TRBV12-4	TRBJ1-6	many
TGTGCCAGCAGTGCTAGCAGCGTATCGGCGTTCTTC	CASSASSVSAFF	NA	TRBV2	TRBJ2-1	many
TGTGCCAGCAGCCCCAGGGAAGCCAAAAACATTCAGTACTTC	CASSPREAKNIQYF	NA	TRBV27	TRBJ2-4	NA
TGTGCCAGCAGCACCGGACAGGGGGTCTTAGGCTACACCTTC	CASSTGQGVLGYTF	TRBD1	TRBV28	TRBJ1-2	NA
TGTGCCTGGAGATGGACGGGACAGGGGACCGCCGGGGAGCTGTTTTTT	CAWRWTGQGTAGELFF	TRBD1	TRBV30	TRBJ2-2	few
TGTGCCAGCAGTAAACATCGACAGAACTATGGCTACACCTTC	CASSKHRQNYGYTF	NA	TRBV5-6	TRBJ1-2	few
TGTGCCAGCAGCGATACAGGGGGCCTCCATAGCAATCAGCCCCAGCATTTT	CASSDTGGLHSNQPQHF	TRBD1	TRBV7-9	TRBJ1-5	many
TGCAGAGCTAGTAGCGGGGCGATCCCGTACTTC	CRASSGAIPYF	TRBD2	TRBV20-1	TRBJ2-4	NA
TGTGCCAGCAGCTTGGGACAGGGGCAGTTCTTC	CASSLGQGQFF	TRBD1	TRBV5-6	TRBJ2-1	many
TGTGCCAGCTCACCATTGGGGACAGAGAACAATGAGCAGTTCTTC	CASSPLGTENNEQFF	TRBD1	TRBV18	TRBJ2-1	NA
TGCGCCAGCAGACGCGACGCAGCCTCCTACAATGAGCAGTTCTTC	CASRRDAASYNEQFF	NA	TRBV4-3	TRBJ2-1	few
TGTGCCAGCAGCCCCCCGGGGGGGAACAACTACAATGAGCAGTTCTTC	CASSPPGGNNYNEQFF	TRBD2	TRBV7-9	TRBJ2-1	many
TGTGCCAGCAGTTTCGTCTGGACTAGCGGGACCTACGAGCAGTACTTC	CASSFVWTSGTYEQYF	TRBD2	TRBV28	TRBJ2-7	many
TGTGCCAGCAGGGGACAGGCTGCAACTAATGAAAAACTGTTTTTT	CASRGQAATNEKLFF	TRBD1	TRBV2	TRBJ1-4	many
TGCGCCAGCAGCTCGGTTGCAGTCAGTCCAGAGACCCAGTACTTC	CASSSVAVSPETQYF	NA	TRBV5-1	TRBJ2-5	once
TGTGCCAGCAGCTTGGGGGGCAGGGTTCTTTCACCCCTCCACTTT	CASSLGGRVLSPLHF	NA	TRBV5-6	TRBJ1-6	NA
TGTGCCAGCAGCGTAGATAACGGCCGAAGCACAGATACGCAGTATTTT	CASSVDNGRSTDTQYF	NA	TRBV9	TRBJ2-3	many
TGTGCCAGCAGAAATCGCGGGGGGGGGGGTACGCAGTATTTT	CASRNRGGGGTQYF	TRBD2	TRBV6-2/TRBV6-3	TRBJ2-3	many
TGTGCCAGCAGCCGGACGGGGAACAGCGAGCAGTACTTC	CASSRTGNSEQYF	NA	TRBV3-1	TRBJ2-7	many
TGTGCCAGCAGCACTACTAAGACAGGGAAGATGGGTCGGAATTCACCCCTCCACTTT	CASSTTKTGKMGRNSPLHF	TRBD1	TRBV7-2	TRBJ1-6	few
TGTGCCAGCTCATCCCGACGGGAATCCGCTTTCTTT	CASSSRRESAFF	NA	TRBV18	TRBJ1-1	many
TGCGCCAGCAGCTTCATATTCTCTGGGGGAACGAGCGAGCAGTACTTC	CASSFIFSGGTSEQYF	NA	TRBV5-1	TRBJ2-7	many
TGTGCCAGCAGCTGGGGGGACAGCCCTGGGACGAACACTGAAGCTTTCTTT	CASSWGDSPGTNTEAFF	TRBD1	TRBV5-4	TRBJ1-1	many
TGTGCCAGCAGTAGCGGCGAGGCTTTCCAAGAGACCCAGTACTTC	CASSSGEAFQETQYF	NA	TRBV28	TRBJ2-5	many
TGTGCCAGCAGGAGGGGTCCGTACGAGCAGTACTTC	CASRRGPYEQYF	NA	TRBV28	TRBJ2-7	many
TGTGCCAGCAGTGAGTTTAGCCGGGGGGGCAATTCACCCCTCCACTTT	CASSEFSRGGNSPLHF	NA	TRBV12-3/TRBV12-4	TRBJ1-6	few
TGTGCCAGCAGCTCCCGGGACAGGGAACAAGAGACCCAGTACTTC	CASSSRDREQETQYF	TRBD1	TRBV11-3	TRBJ2-5	many
TGTGCCAGCAGCCAAGGACTAGCGGGTCACTACAAGATAGCCAAAAACATTCAGTACTTC	CASSQGLAGHYKIAKNIQYF	TRBD2	TRBV3-1	TRBJ2-4	many
TGTGCCAGCAGTTTTGTGGCAATCTCCTACAATGAGCAGTTCTTC	CASSFVAISYNEQFF	NA	TRBV12-3/TRBV12-4	TRBJ2-1	NA
TGCAGTGCTCCACGGGGGGGGTTGGGTTACGAGCAGTACTTC	CSAPRGGLGYEQYF	TRBD2	TRBV20-1	TRBJ2-7	many
TGTGCCAGCAGTTGGGAATACGAGCAGTACTTC	CASSWEYEQYF	NA	TRBV6-5	TRBJ2-7	many
TGCGCCAGCAGACCGGGACAGGGGTCCACCGGGGAGCTGTTTTTT	CASRPGQGSTGELFF	TRBD1	TRBV5-1	TRBJ2-2	many
TGTGCCAGCAGTTTTGATAGCAATCAGCCCCAGCATTTT	CASSFDSNQPQHF	NA	TRBV5-1	TRBJ1-5	many
TGTGCCAGCAGTTTCCCAGGGGGCAGCAATCAGCCCCAGCATTTT	CASSFPGGSNQPQHF	TRBD1	TRBV12-3/TRBV12-4	TRBJ1-5	NA
TGTGCCAGTTCGACAGTGTCCGTAGAAGCTTTCTTT	CASSTVSVEAFF	NA	TRBV28	TRBJ1-1	few
TGTGCCAGCAGCTTAGCGGTGACTACGGACATCGCGAACACCGGGGAGCTGTTTTTT	CASSLAVTTDIANTGELFF	NA	TRBV7-8	TRBJ2-2	many
TGCAGTGCTAGAGATCTCAGGGGTGGAGAGACCCAGTACTTC	CSARDLRGGETQYF	NA	TRBV20-1	TRBJ2-5	few
TGTGCCAGCAGTTTCAGGGGAGGGCTCGGCAATGAGCAGTTCTTC	CASSFRGGLGNEQFF	NA	TRBV12-3/TRBV12-4	TRBJ2-1	many
TGTGCCAGCAGTGTAGGGGTGAGAGCTCGGACCGGGGAGCTGTTTTTT	CASSVGVRARTGELFF	NA	TRBV2	TRBJ2-2	NA
TGTGCCAGCGGATCGGGCGGGCAAGAGACCCAGTACTTC	CASGSGGQETQYF	NA	TRBV3-1	TRBJ2-5	many